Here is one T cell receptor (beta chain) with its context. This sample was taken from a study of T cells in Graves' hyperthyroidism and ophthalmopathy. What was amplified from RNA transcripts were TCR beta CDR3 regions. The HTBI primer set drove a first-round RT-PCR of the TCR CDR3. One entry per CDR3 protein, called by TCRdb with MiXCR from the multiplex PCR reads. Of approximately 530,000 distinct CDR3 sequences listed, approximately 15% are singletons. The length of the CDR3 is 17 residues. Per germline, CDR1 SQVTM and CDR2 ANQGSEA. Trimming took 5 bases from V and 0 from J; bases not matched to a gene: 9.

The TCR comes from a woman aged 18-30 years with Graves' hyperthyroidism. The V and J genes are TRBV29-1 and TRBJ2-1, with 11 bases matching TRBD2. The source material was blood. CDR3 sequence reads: CSVFGLAGQSSYNEQFF. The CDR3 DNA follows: TGCAGCGTTTTTGGACTAGCGGGCCAAAGCTCCTACAATGAGCAGTTCTTC.